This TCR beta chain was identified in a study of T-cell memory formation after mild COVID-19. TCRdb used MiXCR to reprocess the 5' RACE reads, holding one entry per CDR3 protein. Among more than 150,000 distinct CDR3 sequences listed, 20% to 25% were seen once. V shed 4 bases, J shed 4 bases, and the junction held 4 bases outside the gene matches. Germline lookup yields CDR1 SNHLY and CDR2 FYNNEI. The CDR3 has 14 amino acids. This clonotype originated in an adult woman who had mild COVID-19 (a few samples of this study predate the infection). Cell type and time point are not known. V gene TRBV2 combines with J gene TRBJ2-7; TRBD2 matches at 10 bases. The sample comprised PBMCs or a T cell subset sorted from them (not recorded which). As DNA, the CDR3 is TGTGCCAGCAGTGGAGGACTAGCGGCTTACGAGCAGTACTTC. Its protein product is CASSGGLAAYEQYF.